This T cell receptor beta chain emerged from a study of blood T cells in healthy people across ages. Study results and caveats: Since the PBMCs were unsorted, naive and antigen-experienced cells could not be conclusively compared. Among long-lived donors, naive CD4+ cells were more numerous and diversity higher than in aged donors. Estimates drawn from one million T cells were deemed to understate diversity.

The CDR3 spans 16 residues. Trimming at V came to 3 bases and at J to 7 bases, leaving 10 bases not matched to a gene. Germline CDR1 reads SGDLS; CDR2 reads YYNGEE. This clonotype appeared a single time. Its antigen is unknown. Researchers collected ten milliliters of peripheral blood from every single donor. A second PCR of about 7 to 11 cycles used a sample-barcoded 5' primer and a J-beta primer mix. A single record per CDR3 protein comes from TCRdb applying MiXCR to the 5' RACE reads. In the table there are about 1,500,000 distinct CDR3 sequences, roughly 40% of which are singletons. This clonotype was sampled from a young woman in good health. Sequenced input: blood. This chain links TRBV9 with TRBJ2-7; TRBD2 matches 13 bases. The DNA for the CDR3 is TGTGCCAGCAGCGGCAATGGACTAGCGGGGGCAAAGGAGCAGTACTTC. As protein: CASSGNGLAGAKEQYF.